A single TCR beta chain is shown here with its context. Its antigen remains unknown. Generated by immunoSEQ multiplex PCR, the TCRdb table keeps only in-frame clones and is missing some. The table lists about 30,000 clones, 80% to 85% of them singletons. V lost 0 bases, J lost 5 bases, and 4 bases stayed unmatched. The CDR3 totals 15 residues. Germline V gene data show CDR1 as LNHNV and CDR2 as YYDKDF (reference sequence). This specimen comes from a study of OX40 agonist ivuxolimab in advanced cancers. Looking at the study overall: Aged about 20 to 80 with a mean of approximately 57 years, they were 82.7% male.

Overall study findings and caveats: The antigens recognized by the expanded peripheral T cells, that is their antigen specificity, were not determined.

The specimen was CD4+ or CD8+ T cells sorted from blood, collected in a trial of the OX40 agonist ivuxolimab. The sequence came from an adult with an advanced solid tumor such as melanoma, head and neck, liver or kidney cancer. V gene TRBV15 combines with J gene TRBJ2-5; the match to TRBD1 covers 9 bases. CDR3 sequence: CATSRDRQGGETQYF. The DNA for the CDR3 is TGTGCCACCAGCAGAGATCGACAGGGGGGTGAGACCCAGTACTTC.